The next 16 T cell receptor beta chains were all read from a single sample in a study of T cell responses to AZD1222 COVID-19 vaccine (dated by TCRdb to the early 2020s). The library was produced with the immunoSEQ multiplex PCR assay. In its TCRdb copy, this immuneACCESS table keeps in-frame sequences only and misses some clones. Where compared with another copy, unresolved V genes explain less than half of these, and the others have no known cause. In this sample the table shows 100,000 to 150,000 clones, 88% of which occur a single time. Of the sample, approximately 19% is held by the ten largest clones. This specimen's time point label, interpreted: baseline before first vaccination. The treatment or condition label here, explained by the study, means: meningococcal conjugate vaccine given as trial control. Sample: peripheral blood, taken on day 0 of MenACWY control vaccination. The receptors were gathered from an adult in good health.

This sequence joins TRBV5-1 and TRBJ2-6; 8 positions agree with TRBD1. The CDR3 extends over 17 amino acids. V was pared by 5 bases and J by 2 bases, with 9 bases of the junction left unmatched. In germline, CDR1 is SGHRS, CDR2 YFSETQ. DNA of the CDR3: TGCGCCAGCAGACAGACAGGGGTTAACGCTGGGGCCAACGTCCTGACTTTC. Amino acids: CASRQTGVNAGANVLTF. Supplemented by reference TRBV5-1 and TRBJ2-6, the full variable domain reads KAGVTQTPRYLIKTRGQQVTLSCSPISGHRSVSWYQQTPGQGLQFLFEYFSETQRNKGNFPGRFSGRQFSNSRSEMNVSTLELGDSALYLCASRQTGVNAGANVLTFGAGSRLTVL.

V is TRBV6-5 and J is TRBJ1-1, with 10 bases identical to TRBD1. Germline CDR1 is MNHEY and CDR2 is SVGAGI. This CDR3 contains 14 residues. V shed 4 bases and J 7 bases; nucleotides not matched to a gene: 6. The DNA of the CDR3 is TGTGCCAGCAGTTCCGGGGACAGGGGACTTGAAGCTTTCTTT. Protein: CASSSGDRGLEAFF.

The CDR3 DNA is TGTGCTAGTGGCCGGAGGGGGGGATGGAATGAGCAGTTCTTC. Translated, it gives CASGRRGGWNEQFF. The chain has TRBV12-5 and TRBJ2-1, with D possibly matching TRBD2 (7 bases). Germline CDR1 LGHNT, CDR2 FRNRAP. The CDR3 consists of 14 residues. The germline V and J ends were trimmed by 6 bases and 7 bases, with 16 bases remaining between them.

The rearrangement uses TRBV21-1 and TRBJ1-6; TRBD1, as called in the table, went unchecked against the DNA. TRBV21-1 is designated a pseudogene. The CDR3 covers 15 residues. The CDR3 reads CASSKQGRLDSPLHF. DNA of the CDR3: TGTGCCAGCAGCAAACAGGGAAGGCTCGATTCACCCCTCCACTTT.

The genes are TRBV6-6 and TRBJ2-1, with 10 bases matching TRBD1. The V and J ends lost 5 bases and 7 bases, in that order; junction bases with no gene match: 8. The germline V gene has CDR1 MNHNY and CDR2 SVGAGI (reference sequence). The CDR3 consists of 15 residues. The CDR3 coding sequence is TGTGCCAGCAGTCCGCGGGACAGGGGAGGTAATGAGCAGTTCTTC. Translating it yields CASSPRDRGGNEQFF.

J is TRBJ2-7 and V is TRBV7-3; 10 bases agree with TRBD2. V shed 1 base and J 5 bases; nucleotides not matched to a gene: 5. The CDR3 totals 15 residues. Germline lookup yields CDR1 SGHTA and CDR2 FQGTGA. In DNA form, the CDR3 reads TGTGCCAGCAGCTTAAGTCTAGCGGGAGAGGACGAGCAGTACTTC. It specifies CASSLSLAGEDEQYF. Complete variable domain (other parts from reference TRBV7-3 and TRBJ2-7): GAGVSQTPSNKVTEKGKYVELRCDPISGHTALYWYRQSLGQGPEFLIYFQGTGAADDSGLPNDRFFAVRPEGSVSTLKIQRTERGDSAVYLCASSLSLAGEDEQYFGPGTRLTVT.

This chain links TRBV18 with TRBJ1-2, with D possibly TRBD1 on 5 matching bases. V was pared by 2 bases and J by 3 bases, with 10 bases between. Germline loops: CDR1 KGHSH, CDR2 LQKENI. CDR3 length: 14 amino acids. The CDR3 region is CASSPSRDHYGYTF. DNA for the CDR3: TGTGCCAGCTCACCATCCCGGGACCACTATGGCTACACCTTC. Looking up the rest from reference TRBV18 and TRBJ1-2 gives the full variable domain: NAGVMQNPRHLVRRRGQEARLRCSPMKGHSHVYWYRQLPEEGLKFMVYLQKENIIDESGMPKERFSAEFPKEGPSILRIQQVVRGDSAAYFCASSPSRDHYGYTFGSGTRLTVV.

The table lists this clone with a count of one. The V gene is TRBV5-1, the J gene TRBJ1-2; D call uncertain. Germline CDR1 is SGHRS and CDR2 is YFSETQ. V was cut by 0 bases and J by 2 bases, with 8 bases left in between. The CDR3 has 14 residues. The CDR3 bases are TGCGCCAGCAGCTTGGCCGCGGGAAACTATGGCTACACCTTC. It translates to CASSLAAGNYGYTF.

As DNA, the CDR3 is TGTGCCAGCACCGGGACACACACCTCCTACGAGCAGTACTTC. This sequence encodes CASTGTHTSYEQYF. The chain couples TRBV28 to TRBJ2-7, with TRBD1 as a possible D gene (6 bases). Between the trimmed V and J ends, which lost 7 bases and 0 bases, there was a span of 13 bases. Germline V lookup: CDR1 MDHEN, CDR2 SYDVKM. The CDR3 sequence is 14 residues long.

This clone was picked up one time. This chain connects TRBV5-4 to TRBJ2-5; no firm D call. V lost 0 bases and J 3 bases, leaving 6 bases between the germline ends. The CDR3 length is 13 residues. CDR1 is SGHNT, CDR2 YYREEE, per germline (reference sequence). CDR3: CASSLDSEETQYF. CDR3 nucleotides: TGTGCCAGCAGCTTGGACAGTGAAGAGACCCAGTACTTC.

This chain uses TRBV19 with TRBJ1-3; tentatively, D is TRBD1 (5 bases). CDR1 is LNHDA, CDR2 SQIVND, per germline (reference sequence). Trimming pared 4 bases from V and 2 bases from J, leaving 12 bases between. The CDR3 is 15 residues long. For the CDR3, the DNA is TGTGCCAGTAGTAATGACAGAATACCTGGAAACACCATATATTTT. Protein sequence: CASSNDRIPGNTIYF.

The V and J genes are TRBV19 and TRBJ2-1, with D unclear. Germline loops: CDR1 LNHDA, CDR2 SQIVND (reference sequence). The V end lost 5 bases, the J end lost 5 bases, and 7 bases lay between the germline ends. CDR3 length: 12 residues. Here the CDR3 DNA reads TGTGCCAGTAGTCCCACTAACAATGAGCAGTTCTTC. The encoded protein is CASSPTNNEQFF. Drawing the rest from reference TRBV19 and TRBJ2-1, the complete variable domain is DGGITQSPKYLFRKEGQNVTLSCEQNLNHDAMYWYRQDPGQGLRLIYYSQIVNDFQKGDIAEGYSVSREKKESFPLTVTSAQKNPTAFYLCASSPTNNEQFFGPGTRLTVL.

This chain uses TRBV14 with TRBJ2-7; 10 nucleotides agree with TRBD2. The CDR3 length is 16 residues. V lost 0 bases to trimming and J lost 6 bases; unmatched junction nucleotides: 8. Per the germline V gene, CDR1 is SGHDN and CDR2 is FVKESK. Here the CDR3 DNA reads TGTGCCAGCAGCCAAGATCCCGGACTAGCGGCGATCGAGCAGTACTTC. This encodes CASSQDPGLAAIEQYF.

The CDR3 sequence is CAWSSAYNEQFF. CDR3 nucleotides: TGTGCCTGGAGTTCAGCCTACAATGAGCAGTTCTTC. The V call is TRBV30, the J call TRBJ2-1; D gene uncertain. Germline-derived CDR1 and CDR2 are GTSNPN and SVGIG (reference sequence). The CDR3 runs to 12 residues. Trimming pared 2 bases from V and 2 bases from J, leaving 4 bases between.

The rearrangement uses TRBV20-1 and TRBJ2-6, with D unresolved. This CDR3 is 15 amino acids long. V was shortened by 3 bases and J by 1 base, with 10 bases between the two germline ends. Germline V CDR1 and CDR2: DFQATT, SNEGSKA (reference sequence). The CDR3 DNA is TGCAGTGCTAGTGACGCCCGATCTGGGGCCAACGTCCTGACTTTC. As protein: CSASDARSGANVLTF.

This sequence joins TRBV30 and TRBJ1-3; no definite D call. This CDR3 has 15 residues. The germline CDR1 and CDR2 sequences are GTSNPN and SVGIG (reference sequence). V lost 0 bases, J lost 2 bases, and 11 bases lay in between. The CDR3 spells CAWSVRVGTGNTIYF. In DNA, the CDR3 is TGTGCCTGGAGTGTACGGGTTGGAACTGGAAACACCATATATTTT.